These 11 T cell receptor beta chains came from one sample sequenced in a study of T cell changes during pregnancy in multiple sclerosis. Here immunoSEQ multiplex PCR was the method, and the copy in TCRdb shows in-frame clones only, minus some. The sample gives some 60,000 clones, 75% to 95% of which show up once; approximately 2.1% is in the top ten. The input for sequencing was peripheral blood, taken in the first trimester of pregnancy. These receptors originate from a female donor in good health, enrolled as a control in a pregnancy study.

Worth noting for this clone: A junction boundary mismatches the germline segment, possibly from a read error. The chain recombines TRBV7-7 with TRBJ2-1; 7 bases are shared with TRBD2. Germline assignment: CDR1 SSHAT and CDR2 FNYEAQ (reference sequence). This CDR3 is built from 15 residues. In DNA form, the CDR3 reads TGTGCTAGCAGCTTAGCAGGACTAGTCAACAGTGAGCAGTTCTTC. Protein product: CASSLAGLVNSEQFF.

The chain couples TRBV29-1 to TRBJ2-6; a possible D gene is TRBD2 (5 bases). The CDR3 loop spans 14 amino acids. Germline CDR1 SQVTM, CDR2 ANQGSEA. Between the trimmed V and J ends, which lost 7 bases and 0 bases, there was a span of 10 bases. The CDR3 loop is CSARGSSGANVLTF. CDR3 in DNA: TGCAGCGCCAGAGGGAGCTCTGGGGCCAACGTCCTGACTTTC.

Written as DNA, the CDR3 is TGTGCCAGCAGCGACTCGAGGCGGGCCGCCTACAATGAGCAGTTCTTC. Amino acid sequence: CASSDSRRAAYNEQFF. The chain couples TRBV5-6 to TRBJ2-1; perhaps TRBD2 as D (5 bases). V lost 4 bases, J lost 2 bases, and 16 bases lay in between. The CDR3 spans 16 residues. Germline assignment: CDR1 SGHDT and CDR2 YYEEEE.

This chain uses TRBV28 with TRBJ2-7; D is perhaps TRBD2 (7 bases). Germline values: CDR1 MDHEN, CDR2 SYDVKM. The CDR3 contains 14 residues. V lost 5 bases and J lost 3, with 14 bases in between. The CDR3 here is CASSQGGDHYEQYF. As DNA, the CDR3 is TGTGCCAGCAGTCAAGGGGGGGACCACTACGAGCAGTACTTC.

The chain's CDR3 is CASSVGTGNEKLFF. The CDR3 DNA is TGTGCCAGCAGCGTTGGGACAGGGAATGAAAAACTGTTTTTT. The chain combines TRBV9 with TRBJ1-4; TRBD1 matches at 9 bases. This CDR3 region has 14 residues. In germline, CDR1 is SGDLS, CDR2 YYNGEE. After removal of 2 bases from V and 5 bases from J, the junction contained 1 base not matched to a gene.

This chain links TRBV27 with TRBJ2-1, with D possibly being TRBD2 (5 bases). V gave up 4 bases and J gave up 1 base, with 14 bases separating them. The CDR3 is made up of 16 amino acids. Germline V gene lookup returns CDR1 MNHEY and CDR2 SMNVEV (reference sequence). CDR3 in amino acids: CASSSLPRTSYNEQFF. CDR3 bases: TGTGCCAGCAGTTCCCTTCCCAGGACTTCCTACAATGAGCAGTTCTTC.

This chain links TRBV5-1 with TRBJ2-5; the match to TRBD1 covers 10 bases. Germline-derived CDR1 and CDR2 are SGHRS and YFSETQ. CDR3 length: 15 amino acids. Losses at the gene ends were 6 bases for V and 4 bases for J; bases not matched to a gene: 9. The CDR3 sequence: CASNPAGQGLETQYF. CDR3 bases: TGCGCCAGCAACCCGGCGGGACAGGGGTTAGAGACCCAGTACTTC.

The chain employs TRBV28 and TRBJ2-3; 15 positions agree with TRBD2. V lost 3 bases to trimming and J lost 2 bases; unmatched junction nucleotides: 9. This CDR3 has 19 amino acids. From germline, CDR1 is MDHEN and CDR2 SYDVKM. The CDR3 loop is CASSLGGTSGRRNTDTQYF. CDR3 nucleotides: TGTGCCAGCAGTTTGGGGGGGACTAGCGGGAGGAGGAACACAGATACGCAGTATTTT.

The sample holds one count of this clone. In nucleotides, the CDR3 is TGTGCCAGCAGTGCCTCGGGGGAGACCCAGTACTTC. Translation: CASSASGETQYF. This chain uses TRBV6-6 with TRBJ2-5; D may be TRBD2 (5 bases). The CDR3 length is 12 residues. Between the trimmed V and J ends, which lost 5 bases and 5 bases, there was a span of 9 bases. Germline CDR1 and CDR2: MNHNY and SVGAGI (reference sequence).

This chain uses TRBV11-2 with TRBJ2-7, with 7 bases matching TRBD1. Per germline, CDR1 SGHAT and CDR2 FQNNGV. V was pared by 3 bases and J by 1 base, with 6 bases of the junction left unmatched. This CDR3 is 15 amino acids long. As DNA, the CDR3 is TGTGCCAGCAGCTTTATGGCAGGGGGTTCCTACGAGCAGTACTTC. It yields the protein CASSFMAGGSYEQYF.

J is TRBJ2-7 and V is TRBV13; 10 bases match TRBD1. The germline V gene encodes CDR1 PRHDT and CDR2 FYEKMQ (reference sequence). V lost 5 bases and J lost 4; bases outside the gene matches: 14. The CDR3 spans 17 residues. CDR3 region: CASSIRTGGRPEYEQYF. In DNA form, the CDR3 reads TGTGCCAGCAGCATTAGGACAGGGGGGCGTCCCGAATACGAGCAGTACTTC.